There are a few counts of the clone carrying this T cell receptor (beta chain). The sample originates from a study of blood T cell repertoires in COVID-19. The V and J ends lost 6 bases and 0 bases, in that order; junction bases with no gene match: 4. Germline lookup yields CDR1 LNHDA and CDR2 SQIVND (reference sequence). The CDR3 totals 15 residues. Original data processing: Amplification of reference gene primers provided the estimated nucleated cell counts. Sequencing was performed with immunoSEQ multiplex PCR; in TCRdb, only in-frame clones are kept and a portion is missing. The V and J calls and clone size are taken from that table; D and trimming were inferred from the DNA. The profile covers about 160,000 clones, with approximately 85% appearing a single time and 1.1% taken by the ten largest.

Sample: peripheral blood. The clonotype comes from a man aged 35 to 55 with acute or convalescent COVID-19. This sequence joins TRBV19 and TRBJ1-2, with 10 bases aligning to TRBD1. CDR3 in amino acids: CASRTGQGANYGYTF. The CDR3 coding sequence is TGTGCCAGTAGAACCGGACAGGGGGCTAACTATGGCTACACCTTC.